This T cell receptor (beta chain) stems from a study of CD8 T cells in Susac syndrome (dated by TCRdb to between 2017 and 2020). In the study overall: Repertoire sequencing was used to test whether CD8+ T cell activation and differentiation in Susac syndrome was antigen driven. Overall study outcomes, separate from this receptor: The number of individuals in the TCR sequencing and HLA analysis was acknowledged as relatively small.

The germline V gene supplies CDR1 MDHEN and CDR2 SYDVKM. There are 15 amino acids in the CDR3, from cysteine to phenylalanine inclusive. This entry keeps only the CDR3 DNA: 45 bases, framed from base 1. V lost 6 bases and J lost 5 bases; the stretch between them is 20 bases long. Peripheral blood CD8+ and CD4+ T cells from healthy donors, Susac syndrome patients and multiple sclerosis patients were profiled using high-throughput TCR beta sequencing. Healthy donors were included as age- and sex-matched controls. Bulk CD8+ and CD4+ T cells were purified magnetically by negative isolation, whereas CD8+ TEMRA cells were enriched by FACS. Blood was drawn into EDTA tubes, processed within 24 hours, and PBMCs were isolated by density gradient centrifugation. PBMCs intended for TCR sequencing were cryopreserved in liquid nitrogen and were subsequently thawed in a 37 degrees C water bath. The sorted or isolated CD4+, CD8+ and CD8+ TEMRA cells reached a purity of at least 90%.

As regards this clonotype: Its antigen is currently not known. No clone much larger than this one lies a single base away; base qualities are absent.

RNA was extracted using the RNeasy kit, and roughly 0.45 to 1 microgram was reverse transcribed with random hexamers. The immunoSEQ multiplex PCR assay, covering 54 Vbeta and 13 Jbeta segments, was used to amplify TCR beta CDR3 regions. Bias from PCR amplification was corrected by using a synthetic template baseline for primer optimization and for computational correction. On the study's bioinformatics: Reads were assigned to V, D and J genes according to IMGT and analyzed in immunoSEQ Analyzer, with only productive sequences retained. Clonality was computed as one minus Shannon entropy normalized by log2 of the number of productive unique sequences. For each patient and control, public and private clones were evaluated among the 100 most prevalent clones. Susac-specific clones were defined as absent from healthy and MS cohorts, over a thousand published viral clones and other ImmuneACCESS disease sequences. TCRdb redid the processing of the public reads, applying fastp at Q25 and MiXCR, and retained in-frame beta chains. Entries are consolidated by CDR3 protein sequence, retaining the most common genes and DNA. TCRdb, rather than the study authors, made the V and J calls. In this sample the table shows around 150,000 distinct CDR3 sequences, 93% of which occur a single time. The biggest ten clones account for about 0.14% of the sample.

The origin of this receptor is a human donor in good health. This sequence uses TRBV28 and TRBJ2-7; the D gene is perhaps TRBD1, from 6 matching bases. Sequenced input: CD4+ T cells from PBMCs. CDR3 sequence: CASSPPGTSHHEQYF. The DNA is TGTGCCAGCAGCCCCCCCGGGACAAGTCACCACGAGCAGTACTTC.